This T cell receptor beta chain was sequenced in a study of blood T cell repertoires in COVID-19 (dated by TCRdb to 2020 to 2022). About the study as a whole: Samples from collaborators originated in the United States, Italy and Spain and spanned both the acute and convalescent phases of COVID-19. The material from the prospective study consisted of cDNA or gDNA derived from T cells, B-cell-depleted T cells, or PBMCs. Deeply sampled blood TCRbeta repertoires from subjects exposed to, actively infected with, or recovered from COVID-19 were included in the dataset. The repertoires were made available in a free public database intended to serve as a resource for research on the immune response to SARS-CoV-2. Samples came from the ongoing ImmuneRACE study (first 160 participants) plus 1,254 subjects from 6 global collaborators. Sample metadata almost always included a de-identified subject ID, COVID-19 status, age in years and sex. Where available, HLA class I and class II types were taken from metadata supplied by the sample provider and were not determined by assay-based typing. The paper as a whole reports these results and caveats: Clinical and demographic metadata were provided uncurated, with the amount varying by source and participant.

Whole blood was collected in K2EDTA tubes by collaborating institutions according to the institutions' own protocols. For TCRbeta analysis, collaborators shipped samples in one of three forms: frozen whole blood, isolated PBMCs, or DNA extracted from either of those sample types. TCRbeta CDR3 regions were amplified from genomic DNA by means of the immunoSEQ Assay, a bias-controlled multiplex PCR. The authors' analysis ran thus. Within the assay, amplification of reference gene primers was used to estimate how many nucleated cells each sample contained. To quantify the absolute abundance of each unique TCRbeta CDR3 rearrangement, sequence reads were collapsed and filtered. Productive Simpson clonality was computed per sample as the square root of Simpson's diversity index over productive rearrangements. Not all clones reach the TCRdb copy of this immuneACCESS table, which keeps in-frame sequences only. Checked studies attribute under half of the gap to unresolved V genes and leave the rest unexplained. The V and J calls and clone size are taken from that table; D and trimming were inferred from the DNA. The sample table contains about 45,000 clones; only one count was recorded for 83% of them. The top ten clones comprise under 8.5% of the sample.

Turning to this clone: It lacks a known antigen. No clone much larger than this one lies a single base away; base qualities are absent.

Taken from the germline V gene, the CDR1 and CDR2 loops are SGHAT and FQNNGV. V is shortened by 0 bases, J by 6 bases, and the region joining them spans 9 bases. Measured from the cysteine to the phenylalanine, the CDR3 is 15 residues long. Only CDR3 DNA remains: 45 bases, in frame from the first base. The sequence derives from an elderly man in a cohort sampled during active COVID-19. Sample: peripheral blood. Here the chain combines TRBV11-2 and TRBJ1-6, with TRBD1 as a weak D call on 5 bases. At the DNA level, the sequence is TGTGCCAGCAGCTTAGATACAGGCCGTAATTCACCCCTCCACTTT. Its protein is CASSLDTGRNSPLHF. The full variable domain, with segments outside the CDR3 supplied by the reference TRBV11-2 and TRBJ1-6 proteins, appears as EAGVAQSPRYKIIEKRQSVAFWCNPISGHATLYWYQQILGQGPKLLIQFQNNGVVDDSQLPKDRFSAERLKGVDSTLKIQPAKLEDSAVYLCASSLDTGRNSPLHFGNGTRLTVT.